The clone carrying this T cell receptor beta chain has a handful of counts. These data come from a study of shared clonotypes between healthy human individuals. In unsorted samples, genomic DNA was obtained using about 90 million PBMCs. Several immunoSEQ plates held equal portions of the genomic DNA taken from each subset. Authors' data handling: ImmunoSEQ output held junction-only sequences without quality scores, so filtering differed. Assay used: immunoSEQ multiplex PCR; TCRdb lists only in-frame clones, some missing. The DNA gave D and trimming, while V, J and clone size come from that table. The data hold about 450,000 clones, with roughly 83% observed a single time. The sample taken for sequencing was PBMCs. The origin of this receptor is a woman aged 40 to 55 in good health. Some clones in this sample may be carry-over from other donors' samples.

The CDR3 DNA is TGTGCCAGCAGTCCGGGACACTCACTTGAAGCTTTCTTT. It encodes CASSPGHSLEAFF. J is TRBJ1-1 and V is TRBV6-5; TRBD1 might be the D (6 bases). This CDR3 is 13 amino acids long. Germline lookup yields CDR1 MNHEY and CDR2 SVGAGI. Trimming shortened V by 5 bases and J by 7 bases, and 14 bases separated the two germline ends.